The present TCR beta chain was sequenced within a study of beta chain features in type 1 diabetes (dated by TCRdb to the late 2010s). Regarding the study in general: Mean age, gender distribution, total cell number and subset yield were not different between patients and healthy donors. Regulatory and stem cell-like memory subsets were obtained from only 8 patients and roughly 8 healthy donors, while naive and central memory subsets were obtained from all 30 or so donors. The study compared TCRB repertoires of sorted circulating CD4+ T cell subsets between recently diagnosed type 1 diabetes patients and matched healthy donors. A total of 107,917,701 sorted cells were examined across all samples, and the number of cells per subset was strongly correlated with RNA yield. Results and caveats for the whole study, not just this receptor: PCR may preferentially amplify shorter templates, but because patient and control samples were amplified and corrected together, any resulting skew would affect both groups equally. Patients with type 1 diabetes made fewer insertions and deleted more nucleotides at VDJ recombination sites, implying thymic rearrangement abnormalities. Because the HLA sub-analyses included only small numbers of individuals, any influence of HLA type on TCRB rearrangement was left unresolved. Because cDNA rather than genomic DNA was sequenced, highly expressing activated cells could have been over-represented, although no difference in activation and CD3 levels was found between groups. In all four CD4+ subsets, TCRB CDR3 length was moderately but significantly shorter in type 1 diabetes patients. The naive, central memory and regulatory TCRB repertoires appeared to resemble one another more closely among patients than among healthy donors.

CDR1 GTSNPN and CDR2 SVGIG are derived from the germline V gene (reference sequence). Including the terminal cysteine and phenylalanine, the CDR3 comprises 11 residues. Just CDR3 DNA is preserved here, 33 bases in frame from base 1. V is cut by 4 bases and J by 13 bases, and the space between the germline ends is 13 bases. Each donor gave one peripheral blood draw, about 100 mL on average, collected into heparinised tubes. Naive, central memory, regulatory and stem cell-like memory CD4+ T cells were sorted on a BD FACSAria II using a panel including CD45RO, CCR7, CD25, CD127, CD95 and CD27. Purity was above 98% for every sorted population. Right away, PBMCs were isolated by Lymphoprep density gradient centrifugation and were stained directly, with no culture step. Samples were stained and sorted in pairs, with one healthy donor and one patient per experiment, so that batch effects were minimized.

The entire amount of isolated RNA was reverse transcribed using the High Capacity cDNA Reverse Transcription Kit, so the sequenced TCRB transcripts were expressed ones. Deep immunoSEQ sequencing was applied to naive, central memory and regulatory T cell samples, giving an average of roughly 3.5 million total reads per sample. Sorted cells were lysed in RLT buffer and RNA was extracted with DNase-treated RNeasy Micro or Mini kits, depending on cell number. To prevent cross-contamination, every cell subset was processed on its own, while patient and healthy donor samples were processed together. TCRB sequences were amplified from cDNA with the immunoSEQ multiplex PCR, producing 87-bp fragments spanning the CDR3 region. Sequencing of the amplicons was performed on the Illumina HiSeq platform. Under the source paper's analysis protocol: Synthetic template baselines were used to correct PCR bias computationally, reads within Hamming distance 2 were collapsed together, and singletons that could not be merged were discarded. Reads were aligned to IMGT to assign V, D and J genes, CDR3 length, and insertions or deletions at six rearrangement sites. Within each subset, clonotype counts were normalized to sorted cell number, and only after that were true diversity and Gini coefficients computed with the tcR R package. The overlap coefficient, calculated on TCRB nucleotide sequences, was used to quantify repertoire sharing. Out-of-frame TCRB sequences from naive cells were analyzed as a proxy for the pre-selection repertoire. In its TCRdb copy, this immuneACCESS table keeps in-frame sequences only and misses some clones. Where compared with another copy, unresolved V genes explain less than half of these, and the others have no known cause. For V, J and clone size, that table is used; D and trimming come from the DNA. This sample gives 130,000 to 150,000 clones in total; about 10% of them show up just once. The top ten clones comprise approximately 1.3% of the sample.

In this sample, this clone turned up a few times. Its antigen target is currently unknown. No clone much larger than this one lies a single base away; base qualities are absent. The clonotype originates from a man aged 18 to 29 in good health. The receptor chain draws on TRBV30 and TRBJ2-2; a weak D assignment points to TRBD1 (6 bases agree). The sample was naive CD4+ T cells from blood. The cell subset or site label of this sample denotes: true naive CD4+ T cells. DNA sequence: TGTGCCTGGAACAGGGCAGGTTTGCTGTTTTTT. Protein translation: CAWNRAGLLFF. The CDR3, completed at both ends by the reference TRBV30 and TRBJ2-2 genes, gives the full variable domain SQTIHQWPATLVQPVGSPLSLECTVEGTSNPNLYWYRQAAGRGLQLLFYSVGIGQISSEVPQNLSASRPQDRQFILSSKKLLLSDSGFYLCAWNRAGLLFFGEGSRLTVL.